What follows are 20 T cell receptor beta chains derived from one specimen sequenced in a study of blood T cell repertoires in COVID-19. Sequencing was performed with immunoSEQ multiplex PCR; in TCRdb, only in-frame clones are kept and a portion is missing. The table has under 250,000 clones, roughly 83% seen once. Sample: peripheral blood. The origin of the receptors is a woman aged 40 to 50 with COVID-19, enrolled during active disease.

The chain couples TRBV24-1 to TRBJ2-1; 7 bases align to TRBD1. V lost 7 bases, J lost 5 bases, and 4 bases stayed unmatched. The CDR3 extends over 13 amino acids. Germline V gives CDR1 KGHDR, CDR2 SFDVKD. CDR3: CATSDRVDNEQFF. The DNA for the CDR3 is TGTGCCACCAGCGACAGGGTCGACAATGAGCAGTTCTTC.

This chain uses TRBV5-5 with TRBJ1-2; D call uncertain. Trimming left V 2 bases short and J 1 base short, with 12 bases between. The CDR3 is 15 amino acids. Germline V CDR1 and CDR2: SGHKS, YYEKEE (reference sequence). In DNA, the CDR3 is TGTGCCAGCAGCTTCGAGGCCCCCGTTAACTATGGCTACACCTTC. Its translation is CASSFEAPVNYGYTF.

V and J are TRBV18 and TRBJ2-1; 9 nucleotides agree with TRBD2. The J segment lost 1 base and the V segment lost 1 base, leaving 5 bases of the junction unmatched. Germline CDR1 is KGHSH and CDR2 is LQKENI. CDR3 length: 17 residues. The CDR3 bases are TGTGCCAGCTCACCACGCGGGAGGGTCACATCCTACAATGAGCAGTTCTTC. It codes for CASSPRGRVTSYNEQFF.

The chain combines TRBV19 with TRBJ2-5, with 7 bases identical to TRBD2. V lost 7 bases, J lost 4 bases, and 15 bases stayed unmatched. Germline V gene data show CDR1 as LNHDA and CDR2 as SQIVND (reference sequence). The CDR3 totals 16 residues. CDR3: CASTRTGGSVGETQYF. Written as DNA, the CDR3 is TGTGCCAGTACCAGGACTGGCGGGAGCGTTGGAGAGACCCAGTACTTC.

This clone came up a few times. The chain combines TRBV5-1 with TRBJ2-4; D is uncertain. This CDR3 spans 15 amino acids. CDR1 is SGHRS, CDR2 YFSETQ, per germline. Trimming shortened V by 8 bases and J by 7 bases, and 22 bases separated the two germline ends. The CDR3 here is CASREVDVSVNIQYF. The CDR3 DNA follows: TGCGCCAGTCGAGAGGTTGACGTCTCAGTCAACATTCAGTACTTC. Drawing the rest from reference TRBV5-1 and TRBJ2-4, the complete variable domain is KAGVTQTPRYLIKTRGQQVTLSCSPISGHRSVSWYQQTPGQGLQFLFEYFSETQRNKGNFPGRFSGRQFSNSRSEMNVSTLELGDSALYLCASREVDVSVNIQYFGAGTRLSVL.

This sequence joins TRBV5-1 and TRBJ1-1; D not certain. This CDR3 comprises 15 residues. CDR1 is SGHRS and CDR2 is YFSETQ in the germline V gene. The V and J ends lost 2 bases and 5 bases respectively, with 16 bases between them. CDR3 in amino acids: CASSFRQDGGTEAFF. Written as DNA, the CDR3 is TGCGCCAGCAGCTTTCGCCAGGATGGAGGGACTGAAGCTTTCTTT.

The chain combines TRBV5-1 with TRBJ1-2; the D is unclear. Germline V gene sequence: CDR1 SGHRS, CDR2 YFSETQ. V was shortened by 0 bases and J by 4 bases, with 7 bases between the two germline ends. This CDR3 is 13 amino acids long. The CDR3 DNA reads TGCGCCAGCAGCTTGGGAGAGCGCTATGGCTACACCTTC. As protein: CASSLGERYGYTF.

CDR3 region: CASSLGRGNSPLHF. CDR3 bases: TGTGCCAGCAGCTTGGGCAGGGGTAATTCACCCCTCCACTTT. V usage is TRBV11-2 and J usage is TRBJ1-6, with D possibly matching TRBD1 (6 bases). Germline V gene sequence: CDR1 SGHAT, CDR2 FQNNGV. Trimming left V 3 bases short and J 6 bases short, with 9 bases between. The CDR3 sequence is 14 residues long. The full variable domain, in which reference TRBV11-2 and TRBJ1-6 provide the parts outside the CDR3, is EAGVAQSPRYKIIEKRQSVAFWCNPISGHATLYWYQQILGQGPKLLIQFQNNGVVDDSQLPKDRFSAERLKGVDSTLKIQPAKLEDSAVYLCASSLGRGNSPLHFGNGTRLTVT.

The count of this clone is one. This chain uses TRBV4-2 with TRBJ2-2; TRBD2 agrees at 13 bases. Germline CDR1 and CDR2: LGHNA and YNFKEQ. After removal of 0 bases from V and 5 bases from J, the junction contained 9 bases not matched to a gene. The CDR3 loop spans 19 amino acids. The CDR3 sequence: CASSQEPPLAGGITGELFF. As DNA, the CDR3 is TGTGCCAGCAGCCAAGAACCCCCACTAGCGGGGGGGATAACCGGGGAGCTGTTTTTT.

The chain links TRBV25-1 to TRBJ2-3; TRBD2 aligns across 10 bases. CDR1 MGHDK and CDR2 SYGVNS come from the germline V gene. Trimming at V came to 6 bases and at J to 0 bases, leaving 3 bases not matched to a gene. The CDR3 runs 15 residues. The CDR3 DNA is TGTGCCAGCAGACAGACTAGCGGGAGCACAGATACGCAGTATTTT. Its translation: CASRQTSGSTDTQYF.

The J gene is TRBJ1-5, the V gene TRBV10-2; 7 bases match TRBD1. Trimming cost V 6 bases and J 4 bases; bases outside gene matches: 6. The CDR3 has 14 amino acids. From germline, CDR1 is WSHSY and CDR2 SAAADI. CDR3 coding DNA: TGCGCCAGCAGGGCGGGGACAGAAAATCAGCCCCAGCATTTT. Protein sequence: CASRAGTENQPQHF.

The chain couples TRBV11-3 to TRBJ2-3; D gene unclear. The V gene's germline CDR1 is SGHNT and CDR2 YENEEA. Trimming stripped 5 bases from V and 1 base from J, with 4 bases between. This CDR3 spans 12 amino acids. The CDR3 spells CASSPGTDTQYF. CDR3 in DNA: TGTGCCAGCAGCCCGGGCACAGATACGCAGTATTTT.

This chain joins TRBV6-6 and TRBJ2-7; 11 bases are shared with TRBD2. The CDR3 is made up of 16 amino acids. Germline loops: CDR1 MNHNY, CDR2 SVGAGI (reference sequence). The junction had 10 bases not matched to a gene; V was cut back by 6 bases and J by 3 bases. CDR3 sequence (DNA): TGTGCCAGCAGGGGCATAGCGGGAGGGGTTATCTACGAGCAGTACTTC. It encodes CASRGIAGGVIYEQYF.

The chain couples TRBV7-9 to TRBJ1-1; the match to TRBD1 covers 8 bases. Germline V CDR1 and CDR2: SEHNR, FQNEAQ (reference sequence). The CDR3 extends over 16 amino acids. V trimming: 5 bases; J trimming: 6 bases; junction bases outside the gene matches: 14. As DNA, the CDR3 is TGTGCCAGCAGCACCTTCCCGGGACAGGACATATCTGAAGCTTTCTTT. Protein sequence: CASSTFPGQDISEAFF.

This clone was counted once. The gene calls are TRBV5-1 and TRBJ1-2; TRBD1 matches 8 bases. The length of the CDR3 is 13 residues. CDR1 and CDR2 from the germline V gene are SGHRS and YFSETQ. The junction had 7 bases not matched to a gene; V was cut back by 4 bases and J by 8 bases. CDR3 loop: CASSAQQGGGYTF. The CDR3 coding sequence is TGCGCCAGCAGCGCGCAACAGGGGGGAGGCTACACCTTC.

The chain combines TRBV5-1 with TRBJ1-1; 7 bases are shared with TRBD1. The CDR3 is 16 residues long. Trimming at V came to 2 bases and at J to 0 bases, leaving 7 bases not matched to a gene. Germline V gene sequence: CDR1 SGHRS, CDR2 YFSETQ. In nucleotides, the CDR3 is TGCGCCAGCAGCTTACAGGGGCGTAGACTGAACACTGAAGCTTTCTTT. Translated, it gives CASSLQGRRLNTEAFF.

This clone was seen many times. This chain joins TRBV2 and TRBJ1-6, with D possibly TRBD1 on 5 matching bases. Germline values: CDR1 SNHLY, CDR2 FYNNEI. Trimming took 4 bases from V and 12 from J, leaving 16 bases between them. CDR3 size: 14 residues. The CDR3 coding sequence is TGTGCCAGCAGTGGCGACAGCCTTATTGGACCCCTCCACTTT. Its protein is CASSGDSLIGPLHF.

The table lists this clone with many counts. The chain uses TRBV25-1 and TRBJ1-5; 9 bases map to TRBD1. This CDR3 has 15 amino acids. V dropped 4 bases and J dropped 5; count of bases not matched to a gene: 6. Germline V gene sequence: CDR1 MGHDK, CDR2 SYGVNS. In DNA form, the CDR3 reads TGTGCCAGCAGTGCCCCGGGACAGGGTTATCAGCCCCAGCATTTT. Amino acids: CASSAPGQGYQPQHF.

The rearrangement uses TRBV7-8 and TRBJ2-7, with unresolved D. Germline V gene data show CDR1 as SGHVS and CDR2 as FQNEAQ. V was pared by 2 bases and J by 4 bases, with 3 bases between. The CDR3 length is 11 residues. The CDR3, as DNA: TGTGCCAGCAGCTTAACTTACGAGCAGTACTTC. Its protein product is CASSLTYEQYF.

CDR3 bases: TGTGCCAGCAGCCCGGGGACTACGTTACCTACAGATACGCAGTATTTT. Translation gives CASSPGTTLPTDTQYF. J is TRBJ2-3 and V is TRBV5-6, with 7 bases matching TRBD2. Per the germline V gene, CDR1 is SGHDT and CDR2 is YYEEEE. This CDR3 has 16 amino acids. V shed 4 bases, J shed 3 bases, and the junction held 11 bases outside the gene matches.